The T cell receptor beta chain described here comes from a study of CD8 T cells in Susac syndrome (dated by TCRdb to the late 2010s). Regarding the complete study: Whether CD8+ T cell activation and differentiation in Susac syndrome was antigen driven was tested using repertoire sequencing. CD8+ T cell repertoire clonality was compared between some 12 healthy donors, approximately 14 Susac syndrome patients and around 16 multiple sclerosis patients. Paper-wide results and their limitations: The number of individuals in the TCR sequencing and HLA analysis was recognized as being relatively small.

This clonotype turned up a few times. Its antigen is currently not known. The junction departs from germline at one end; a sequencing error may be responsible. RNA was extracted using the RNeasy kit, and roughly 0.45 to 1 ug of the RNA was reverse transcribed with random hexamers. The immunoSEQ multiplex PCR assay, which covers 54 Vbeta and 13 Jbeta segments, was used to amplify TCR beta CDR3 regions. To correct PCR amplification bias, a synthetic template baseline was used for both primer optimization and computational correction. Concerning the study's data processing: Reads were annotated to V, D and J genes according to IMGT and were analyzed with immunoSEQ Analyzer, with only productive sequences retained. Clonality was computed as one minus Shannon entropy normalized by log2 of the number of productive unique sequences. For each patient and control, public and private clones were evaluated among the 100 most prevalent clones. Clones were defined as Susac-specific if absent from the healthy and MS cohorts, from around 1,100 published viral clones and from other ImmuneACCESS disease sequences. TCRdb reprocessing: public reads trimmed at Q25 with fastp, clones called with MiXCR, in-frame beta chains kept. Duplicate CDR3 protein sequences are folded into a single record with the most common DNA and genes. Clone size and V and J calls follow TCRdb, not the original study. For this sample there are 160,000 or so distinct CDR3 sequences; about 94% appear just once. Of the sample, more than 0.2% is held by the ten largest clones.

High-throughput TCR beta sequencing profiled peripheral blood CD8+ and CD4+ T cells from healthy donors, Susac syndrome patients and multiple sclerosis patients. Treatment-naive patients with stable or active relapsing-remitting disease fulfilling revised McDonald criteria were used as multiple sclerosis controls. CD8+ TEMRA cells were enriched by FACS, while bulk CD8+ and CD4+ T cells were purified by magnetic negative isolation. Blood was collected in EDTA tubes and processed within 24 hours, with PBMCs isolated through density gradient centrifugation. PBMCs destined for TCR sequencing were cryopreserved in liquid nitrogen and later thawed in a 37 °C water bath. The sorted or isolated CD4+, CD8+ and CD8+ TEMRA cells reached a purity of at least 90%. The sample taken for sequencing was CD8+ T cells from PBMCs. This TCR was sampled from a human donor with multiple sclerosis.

DNA sequence: TGTGCCAGCAGGGGACTAACCTACCATGAGCAGTTCTTC. The encoded protein is CASRGLTYHEQFF. The receptor chain draws on TRBV3-1 and TRBJ2-1; TRBD2 matches 7 bases in the middle. Sequences LGHDT (CDR1) and YNNKEL (CDR2) are obtained from the germline V gene (reference sequence). The CDR3 runs 13 residues from the cysteine to the phenylalanine. The CDR3 DNA has 39 bases and is translated from base 1.